These T cell receptor beta chains were read from a single sample in a study of T cells in Graves' hyperthyroidism and ophthalmopathy. MiXCR, run by TCRdb on the multiplex PCR reads, gives a single entry per CDR3 protein. In the table there are just under 750,000 distinct CDR3 sequences, approximately 36% of which are singletons. The sequenced sample consisted of blood. The receptors come from a woman in her thirties or forties with Graves' hyperthyroidism. CDR3s include the opening cysteine and the closing phenylalanine or tryptophan. Each record gives: clone size, D gene, J gene, V gene, CDR3 protein, CDR3 DNA. D genes are given only for firm matches. Clone size is stated in some rows and not others, as once, few, many or a class when expanded.

few	.	TRBJ1-5	TRBV12-3/TRBV12-4	CASSLNPGEEQPQHF	TGTGCCAGCAGCCTTAATCCAGGGGAGGAGCAGCCCCAGCATTTT
few	TRBD1	TRBJ1-6	TRBV7-3	CASSPYRGPTTSSYNSPLHF	TGTGCCAGCAGCCCCTACAGGGGTCCTACCACGAGCTCCTATAATTCACCCCTCCACTTT
.	.	TRBJ1-3	TRBV2	CASSLSAGSGNTIYF	TGTGCCAGCAGTTTATCGGCAGGCTCTGGAAACACCATATATTTT
.	.	TRBJ2-3	TRBV9	CASRKGAGTDTQYF	TGTGCCAGCAGAAAAGGAGCGGGCACAGATACGCAGTATTTT
.	.	TRBJ2-7	TRBV10-3	CASRKLPGTSSYEQYF	TGTGCCAGCCGAAAGCTTCCCGGGACCAGCTCCTACGAGCAGTACTTC
many	.	TRBJ1-1	TRBV15	CATSSRRGFGAEAFF	TGTGCCACCAGCAGCCGTCGCGGCTTTGGCGCTGAAGCTTTCTTT
.	TRBD1	TRBJ2-5	TRBV15	CATSRRTGGQETQYF	TGTGCCACCAGCAGAAGGACAGGGGGTCAGGAGACCCAGTACTTC
many	TRBD1	TRBJ1-6	TRBV6-5	CASSWEGQGQGSPLHF	TGTGCCAGCAGTTGGGAAGGACAGGGACAGGGGTCACCCCTCCACTTT
many	.	TRBJ2-2	TRBV19	CASRTANTGELFF	TGTGCCAGTCGTACAGCGAACACCGGGGAGCTGTTTTTT
few	.	TRBJ2-5	TRBV3-1	CASSRWGETQYF	TGTGCCAGCAGCCGCTGGGGGGAGACCCAGTACTTC
.	TRBD1	TRBJ1-2	TRBV29-1	CSVAGGARYTF	TGCAGCGTTGCAGGGGGCGCGCGCTACACCTTC
.	.	TRBJ2-5	TRBV3-1	CASSQVRRGTVRTQYF	TGTGCCAGCAGCCAAGTCCGCAGGGGCACGGTCAGGACCCAGTACTTC
many	TRBD1	TRBJ2-7	TRBV11-2	CASSVTGAYEQYF	TGTGCCAGCAGCGTAACAGGGGCCTACGAGCAGTACTTC
many	.	TRBJ1-5	TRBV6-6	CASSLRVDRIYQPQHF	TGTGCCAGCAGCCTCCGGGTAGACAGGATTTATCAGCCCCAGCATTTT
.	TRBD1	TRBJ1-2	TRBV15	CATGRRDSLGYGCTF	TGTGCCACCGGCAGACGGGACAGCCTAGGCTATGGCTGCACCTTC
many	.	TRBJ1-6	TRBV30	CAWSAQLSPLHF	TGTGCCTGGAGTGCGCAACTCTCACCCCTCCACTTT
.	.	TRBJ1-3	TRBV7-9	CAMEGTSGNTIYF	TGTGCCATGGAGGGAACCTCTGGAAACACCATATATTTT
.	TRBD1	TRBJ1-4	TRBV7-9	CASSGRTGGVEKLFF	TGTGCCAGCAGCGGAAGGACAGGGGGCGTGGAAAAACTGTTTTTT
.	TRBD1	TRBJ1-1	TRBV19	CASSFGQGAAEAFF	TGTGCCAGTAGTTTCGGACAGGGGGCGGCTGAAGCTTTCTTT
.	.	TRBJ1-6	TRBV27	CASSLSPQSSYNSPLHF	TGTGCCAGCAGTTTATCTCCTCAGAGCTCCTATAATTCACCCCTCCACTTT
.	TRBD2	TRBJ2-5	TRBV9	CASSERRGLAEETQYF	TGTGCCAGCAGCGAACGTAGGGGACTAGCGGAAGAGACCCAGTACTTC
.	TRBD1	TRBJ1-6	TRBV2	CASSEVGQFNSPLHF	TGTGCCAGCAGTGAGGTGGGACAGTTTAATTCACCCCTCCACTTT
.	TRBD2	TRBJ2-7	TRBV27	CASALAGGPLSEQYF	TGTGCCAGCGCGCTAGCGGGAGGGCCTCTCTCCGAGCAGTACTTC
.	TRBD1	TRBJ1-2	TRBV12-3/TRBV12-4	CASTQGQGAYGYTF	TGTGCCAGCACCCAGGGACAGGGTGCCTATGGCTACACCTTC
.	TRBD2	TRBJ2-7	TRBV20-1	CSAFPSGRESYEQYF	TGCAGTGCTTTCCCTAGCGGCCGGGAGTCCTACGAGCAGTACTTC
many	.	TRBJ1-2	TRBV29-1	CSAQKRGANYGYTF	TGCAGCGCTCAGAAACGGGGGGCAAACTATGGCTACACCTTC
many	.	TRBJ1-5	TRBV7-9	CASSYPNQPQHF	TGTGCCAGCAGCTACCCGAATCAGCCCCAGCATTTT
.	.	TRBJ1-1	TRBV7-9	CASSSVRRVTEAFF	TGTGCCAGCAGCTCCGTTCGAAGGGTAACTGAAGCTTTCTTT
many	.	TRBJ2-7	TRBV7-9	CASSLWLDRDEQYF	TGTGCCAGCAGCTTATGGCTAGACCGGGACGAGCAGTACTTC
.	.	TRBJ2-5	TRBV20-1	CSAREKAEKETQYF	TGCAGTGCTAGAGAGAAAGCGGAGAAAGAGACCCAGTACTTC
.	.	TRBJ2-7	TRBV5-4	CASRPGTVETYEQYF	TGTGCCAGCAGACCCGGGACGGTGGAAACCTACGAGCAGTACTTC
.	TRBD2	TRBJ2-5	TRBV7-9	CASSQLLAGAKETQYF	TGTGCCAGCAGCCAGCTACTAGCGGGGGCCAAAGAGACCCAGTACTTC
.	.	TRBJ1-6	TRBV25-1	CASSSHLGTINSPLHF	TGTGCCAGCAGTTCCCACCTCGGGACAATTAATTCACCCCTCCACTTT
.	.	TRBJ1-5	TRBV2	CASCGGSNQPQHF	TGTGCCAGCTGCGGGGGTAGCAATCAGCCCCAGCATTTT
few	TRBD1	TRBJ1-3	TRBV12-3/TRBV12-4	CASRGTGTGAGNTIYF	TGTGCCAGCAGGGGGACCGGTACAGGGGCTGGAAACACCATATATTTT
few	.	TRBJ1-4	TRBV7-2	CASSPLSSAKGRGLFF	TGTGCCAGCAGCCCGCTCTCTTCAGCAAAGGGGCGTGGACTGTTTTTT
many	.	TRBJ1-5	TRBV19	CASSVLNSNQPQHF	TGTGCCAGTAGCGTCTTAAATAGCAATCAGCCCCAGCATTTT